This T cell receptor beta chain came from a study of PD-L1 blockade in urothelial cancer. For the study at large: Anywhere from 0 to 3 prior chemotherapy regimens had been received by patients. Treatment start was followed by blood analysis at 3 weeks (second dose) and again at 6 weeks. Blood yielded a median of around 150,000 T cells per sample.

Time point in this sample: pretreatment peripheral blood. The V gene's germline CDR1 is MGHRA and CDR2 YSYEKL. V lost 1 base, J lost 4 bases, and 13 bases lay in between. The CDR3 runs 15 residues. TCRdb keeps only in-frame clones here, not all; method: immunoSEQ multiplex PCR. The sample shows about 49,000 clones, 79% of them seen only once. The clonotype originates from a man in his 70s with urothelial cancer. V and J are TRBV4-1 and TRBJ1-2; D call uncertain. Sequenced material: PBMCs, taken around atezolizumab (anti-PD-L1) treatment. The CDR3 DNA reads TGCGCCAGCAGCCAAGCCCCTACAGACGGCTATGGCTACACCTTC. This translates into CASSQAPTDGYGYTF.